Presented here are 9 T cell receptor beta chains from one specimen sequenced in a study of early T cells in non-severe SARS-CoV-2 infection. MiXCR was run by TCRdb on the 5' RACE reads, yielding one entry per CDR3 protein. The sample yields 25,000 to 30,000 distinct CDR3 sequences, roughly 5.1% seen once. Sequenced: whole blood. These receptors originate from an adult who was a healthcare worker with PCR-confirmed SARS-CoV-2 infection or an uninfected control (not recorded which).

The V call is TRBV7-9, the J call TRBJ1-6; maybe TRBD1 (5 bases). Per the germline V gene, CDR1 is SEHNR and CDR2 is FQNEAQ (reference sequence). V was shortened by 3 bases and J by 8 bases, with 5 bases between the two germline ends. The CDR3 runs 12 residues. CDR3 amino acids: CASSLGDSPLHF. The CDR3 DNA is TGTGCCAGCAGCTTGGGGGATTCACCCCTCCACTTT.

In this sample, this clonotype turned up many times. This chain links TRBV15 with TRBJ1-2; D gene ambiguous. Trimming pared 5 bases from V and 4 bases from J, leaving 8 bases between. The germline CDR1 and CDR2 sequences are LNHNV and YYDKDF (reference sequence). The CDR3 is 12 residues long. CDR3 nucleotides: TGTGCCACCAGCGAGTCTACCTATGGCTACACCTTC. It yields the protein CATSESTYGYTF.

In this sample, this clonotype turned up many times. The chain recombines TRBV5-1 with TRBJ1-1, with 10 bases fitting TRBD1. CDR1 SGHRS and CDR2 YFSETQ come from the germline V gene. V was clipped by 3 bases and J by 0 bases; unmatched bases: 5. The CDR3 totals 16 residues. The CDR3 nucleotides read TGCGCCAGCAGCTACCGGGACAGGGGAGTGAACACTGAAGCTTTCTTT. As protein: CASSYRDRGVNTEAFF.

This clonotype appeared a few times. The chain is built from TRBV5-1 and TRBJ2-3; 11 positions agree with TRBD2. The CDR3 runs 14 residues. J lost 5 bases, V lost 4 bases, and 3 bases had no gene match. CDR1 and CDR2 (germline): SGHRS, YFSETQ. DNA of the CDR3: TGCGCCAGCAGCAAAGGACTAGCGGGAGATACGCAGTATTTT. Encoded protein: CASSKGLAGDTQYF.

In this sample, this clonotype turned up many times. This sequence joins TRBV20-1 and TRBJ2-1; D may match TRBD1 or TRBD2 (5 bases each). The V end was cut by 4 bases, the J end by 3 bases, with 16 bases between. Germline values: CDR1 DFQATT, CDR2 SNEGSKA (reference sequence). The CDR3 extends over 15 amino acids. The CDR3 nucleotides are TGCAGTGCTACGTCGGGGCGGGCCTTCTACAATGAGCAGTTCTTC. Its protein product is CSATSGRAFYNEQFF.

The rearrangement joins TRBV5-1 to TRBJ2-1, with a tentative D call TRBD2 (6 bases). CDR1 and CDR2 (germline): SGHRS, YFSETQ. The CDR3 has 13 residues. Trimming pared 2 bases from V and 5 bases from J, leaving 8 bases between. CDR3 sequence (DNA): TGCGCCAGCAGCTTATGGGGGGACAATGAGCAGTTCTTC. Amino acid sequence: CASSLWGDNEQFF.

In this sample, this clonotype turned up a few times. The gene calls are TRBV28 and TRBJ2-1, with D maybe TRBD2 (7 bases). CDR1 and CDR2 from the germline V gene are MDHEN and SYDVKM. This CDR3 is built from 15 residues. The ends were cut back, 2 bases at V and 8 bases at J, with 16 bases in the middle. This chain's CDR3 is CASSLPGLGGYEQFF. The DNA of the CDR3 is TGTGCCAGCAGTTTACCAGGACTAGGGGGTTATGAGCAGTTCTTC.

About this clonotype itself: A read error is possible here, since a much larger clone lies one base away. The chain has TRBV2 and TRBJ2-7; possibly TRBD1 for D (6 bases). CDR3 size: 13 residues. The V and J ends lost 5 bases and 0 bases respectively, with 8 bases between them. CDR1 SNHLY and CDR2 FYNNEI come from the germline V gene. The CDR3 loop reads CASSLTGSYEQYF. CDR3 DNA: TGTGCCAGCAGTTTGACAGGCTCCTACGAGCAGTACTTC.

This clonotype was counted between two and nine times. This chain joins TRBV29-1 and TRBJ2-4; D is ambiguous. Germline CDR1 reads SQVTM; CDR2 reads ANQGSEA. With 1 base removed from V and 6 bases from J, the gap between germline ends came to 10 bases. CDR3 size: 13 residues. The CDR3 here is CSVEGKGLNIQYF. The DNA of the CDR3 is TGCAGCGTTGAAGGGAAAGGGTTAAACATTCAGTACTTC.